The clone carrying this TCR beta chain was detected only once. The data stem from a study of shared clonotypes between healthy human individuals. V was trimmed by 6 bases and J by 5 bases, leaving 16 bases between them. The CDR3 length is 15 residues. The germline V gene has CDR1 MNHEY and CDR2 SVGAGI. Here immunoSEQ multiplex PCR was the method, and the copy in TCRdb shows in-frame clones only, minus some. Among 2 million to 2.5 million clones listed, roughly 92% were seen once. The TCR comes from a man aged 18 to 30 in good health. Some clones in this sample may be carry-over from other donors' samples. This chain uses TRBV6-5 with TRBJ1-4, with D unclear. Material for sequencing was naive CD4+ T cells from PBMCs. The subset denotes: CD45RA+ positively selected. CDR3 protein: CASSPGPDPNEKLFF. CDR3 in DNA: TGTGCCAGCAGCCCCGGTCCGGACCCGAATGAAAAACTGTTTTTT.